One sample yielded the 11 T cell receptor beta chains listed below, sequenced in a study of blood T cells in healthy people across ages. For the second PCR, which ran for about 7 to 11 cycles, a sample-barcoded 5' primer and a J-beta primer mix were used. TCRdb recomputed calls from the 5' RACE reads with MiXCR, one row per CDR3 protein. The table records more than 1,400,000 distinct CDR3 sequences, 40% to 50% of them present only once. The sequenced sample was blood. Receptor source: a woman between 18 and 29 years old in good health.

V usage is TRBV6-5 and J usage is TRBJ2-4, with 12 bases matching TRBD2. V gave up 2 bases and J gave up 13 bases; unmatched junction bases: 12. Germline assignment: CDR1 MNHEY and CDR2 SVGAGI. The CDR3 sequence is 16 residues long. The CDR3 protein is CASSYLAGGPGNEQYF. CDR3 DNA: TGTGCCAGCAGTTACCTAGCGGGAGGGCCGGGCAATGAGCAGTACTTC.

This chain joins TRBV7-9 and TRBJ2-3; tentatively, D is TRBD1 (5 bases). The CDR3 consists of 16 residues. Trimming took 1 base from V and 6 from J, leaving 17 bases between them. Looked up from germline, CDR1 is SEHNR and CDR2 is FQNEAQ (reference sequence). For the CDR3, the DNA is TGTGCCAGCAGCTTAGAGGGGCCAGGAACCTCCGATACGCAGTATTTT. Translation: CASSLEGPGTSDTQYF.

In this sample, this clonotype turned up a few times. V gene TRBV5-1 combines with J gene TRBJ2-3; 7 nucleotides match TRBD1. V was pared by 7 bases and J by 0 bases, with 5 bases of the junction left unmatched. The germline V gene has CDR1 SGHRS and CDR2 YFSETQ. CDR3 size: 14 residues. The CDR3 bases are TGCGCCAGCCGACAGGGCCCTAGCACAGATACGCAGTATTTT. This encodes CASRQGPSTDTQYF.

This clonotype was seen only once. The V call is TRBV6-5, the J call TRBJ1-4; D is ambiguous. Germline-derived CDR1 and CDR2 are MNHEY and SVGAGI. This CDR3 is built from 12 residues. V lost 6 bases and J lost 3, with 5 bases in between. The CDR3 DNA is TGTGCCAGCAGGTTTTCTAATGAAAAACTGTTTTTT. Protein sequence: CASRFSNEKLFF.

This clonotype came up a few times. The genes are TRBV5-4 and TRBJ1-2; 9 bases are shared with TRBD1. Germline assignment: CDR1 SGHNT and CDR2 YYREEE (reference sequence). CDR3 size: 14 residues. V lost 5 bases to trimming and J lost 4 bases; unmatched junction nucleotides: 6. The CDR3 DNA reads TGTGCCAGCAGATCGGACAGGGGCCTCTATGGCTACACCTTC. It yields the protein CASRSDRGLYGYTF.

The chain employs TRBV5-5 and TRBJ1-2; no firm D call. Deletions cut 0 bases from V and 1 base from J, with 13 bases between. Germline assignment: CDR1 SGHKS and CDR2 YYEKEE (reference sequence). The CDR3 extends over 16 amino acids. The CDR3 region is CASSLATGEFNYGYTF. The CDR3 nucleotides read TGTGCCAGCAGCTTGGCGACCGGAGAATTTAACTATGGCTACACCTTC.

The V call is TRBV4-1, the J call TRBJ2-3, with TRBD2 as a possible D gene (5 bases). CDR3 length: 17 amino acids. Germline CDR1 is MGHRA and CDR2 is YSYEKL. V dropped 4 bases and J dropped 2 bases, with 19 bases sitting between them. The CDR3 reads CASSLLPDFSLTDTQYF. The DNA for the CDR3 is TGCGCCAGCAGCCTTTTACCGGACTTCTCCCTCACAGATACGCAGTATTTT.

A few counts support this clonotype. This chain connects TRBV21-1 to TRBJ2-3. TRBV21-1 is given as a pseudogene. The CDR3 sequence is 15 residues long. The CDR3 is CASSKEWVDTDTQYF. In nucleotides, the CDR3 is TGTGCCAGCAGCAAAGAGTGGGTCGACACAGATACGCAGTATTTT.

This chain links TRBV6-2 or TRBV6-3 with TRBJ2-3; 10 positions match TRBD2. The length of the CDR3 is 16 residues. V lost 4 bases to trimming and J lost 8 bases; unmatched junction nucleotides: 12. In germline, CDR1 is MNHEY, CDR2 SVGEGT. The CDR3 bases are TGTGCCAGCAGTTCCCCCCCAGCGGGGGGGCCTGGTACGCAGTATTTT. This encodes CASSSPPAGGPGTQYF.

The genes are TRBV4-2 and TRBJ2-2; no reliable D call. Germline V gene sequence: CDR1 LGHNA, CDR2 YNFKEQ. This CDR3 contains 16 residues. The V end was cut by 0 bases, the J end by 6 bases, with 14 bases between. CDR3 residues: CASSQESIATAGELFF. For the CDR3, the DNA is TGTGCCAGCAGCCAAGAGAGTATCGCAACTGCCGGGGAGCTGTTTTTT.

The rearrangement links TRBV20-1 to TRBJ1-1, with D unclear. Germline CDR1 DFQATT, CDR2 SNEGSKA (reference sequence). This CDR3 has 11 residues. Trimming took 3 bases from V and 4 from J, leaving 6 bases between them. Written as DNA, the CDR3 is TGCAGTGCTAGGGCGAGCACTGAAGCTTTCTTT. This codes for CSARASTEAFF.